A single T cell receptor (beta chain) is shown here with its context. No cognate antigen has been identified for it. Per-base quality was not reported, and no clone a single base away is much larger than it. This sample was taken from a study of T cell responses to AZD1222 COVID-19 vaccine (dated by TCRdb to the early 2020s). Regarding the study in general: A total of 233 trial participants underwent TCR sequencing, of whom about 200 had received two doses of AZD1222 and around 25 had received two doses of the MenACWY control vaccine. Trial participants were enrolled by age into 18-55, 56-69 and 70-plus year subgroups, with around 150, 28 and 57 TCR-sequenced participants respectively. Here is what the overall study found, with its caveats: Because no day 14 peak-response samples were available, repertoires were characterized only after the peak T cell response. The 56-69-year group was small, and its depth increase did not reach significance, likely because of low power. Epitopes outside the regions mutated in the B.1.351 and B.1.1.7 variants were reportedly recognized by nearly half of the unique spike-specific TCRs. Participants were mostly white British and included more females than males, and it was suggested by the authors that clonal diversity may have been underestimated. The whole spike protein was spanned by vaccine-associated CD4 TCRs, and dominant responses were seen in regions 160-218 and 743-854. After two AZD1222 doses, spike-specific TCR breadth and depth were significantly higher than at day 0 and than in MenACWY recipients. Only six AZD1222 recipients were SARS-CoV-2 seropositive at baseline, limiting conclusions about previously exposed vaccinees.

Germline trimming amounts to 7 bases on V and 6 bases on J, with 12 as the count of junction bases outside the gene matches. Taken from the germline V gene, the CDR1 and CDR2 loops are SGHRS and YFSETQ. The CDR3 contains 15 residues, cysteine and phenylalanine counted. Only the CDR3 part of the read is kept: 45 bases, read in frame from the first base. What this sample's time point label stands for: about 28 days (+/-7) after the second vaccine dose. AZD1222 recipients whose second dose came at about 4 weeks and those whose second dose came at about 12 weeks were combined into one group, since spike-specific TCR depth and breadth did not differ between the two schedules. Vaccinee samples came from UK trials COV001 and COV002, including a single-blind randomized controlled phase 2/3 trial of AZD1222 (ChAdOx1 nCoV-19) in healthy adults. For TCRbeta chain sequencing, PBMC samples from trial participants were taken at day 0 and at day 28 after the second dose.

The CDR3 regions of human TCRbeta chains were subjected to immunosequencing. As for how the authors treated the data: TCRs in the repertoires were matched against a reference library of SARS-CoV-2-specific TCRs that had been generated with the MIRA antigen-specificity platform. Breadth meant the fraction of unique TCRs that were SARS-CoV-2-associated, whereas depth meant the fraction of total T cells that were SARS-CoV-2-associated. Using the MIRA data, each spike-specific TCR was assigned both to the spike region to which the TCR was reactive and to a CD4 or CD8 class. Log10-transformed breadth and depth values were compared by one-way ANOVA with Sidak's multiple comparisons tests. TCRdb limited this immuneACCESS table to in-frame rearrangements with V and J called. A share of clones is missing; checked studies link under half to unresolved V genes, and the rest is unexplained. V and J calls plus clone size are reproduced from that table; the DNA served to infer D and trimming. This sample is represented by 65,000 to 90,000 clones; roughly nine tenths of them were singletons. The top ten hold about 9.3% of the sample.

The chain is assembled from TRBV5-1 and TRBJ2-2; 7 middle bases align to TRBD2. The source material was peripheral blood, sampled 28 days after the second AZD1222 dose. The sequence was collected from an adult who received the AZD1222 COVID-19 vaccine. The nucleotide sequence is TGCGCCAGCTCCCAACCCGGGGCGGGGGCCGGGGAGCTGTTTTTT. It specifies CASSQPGAGAGELFF.